A single sample gave rise to the 26 T cell receptor beta chains below, sequenced in a study of a mutant IDH1 vaccine in newly diagnosed glioma. These receptors' targets are unknown. Documented time point: week 5, during vaccination. With topical imiquimod, each dose of the vaccine consisted of 300 ug of mutant IDH1 20-mer peptide. Profiling relied on immunoSEQ multiplex PCR, and the TCRdb table lists in-frame clones only, not all of them. The sample has over 50,000 clones; approximately 90% are singletons. The sample in question was PBMCs, obtained from a glioma patient whose treatment included an IDH1 peptide vaccine. These receptors all come from a middle-aged woman with glioma.

V gene TRBV5-1 combines with J gene TRBJ2-1; 7 bases align to TRBD2. The trim removed 4 bases at V and 8 bases at J, leaving 9 bases unmatched. Germline CDR1 is SGHRS and CDR2 is YFSETQ. The CDR3 loop spans 14 amino acids. CDR3 sequence reads: CASSTGTTNDEQFF. CDR3 bases: TGCGCCAGCAGCACCGGGACTACCAACGATGAGCAGTTCTTC.

J is TRBJ1-6 and V is TRBV6-6; TRBD1 might be the D (5 bases). V lost 5 bases and J 3 bases, leaving 11 bases between the germline ends. Germline values: CDR1 MNHNY, CDR2 SVGAGI (reference sequence). The CDR3 consists of 15 residues. CDR3 loop: CASSQQTVYNSPLHF. CDR3 sequence (DNA): TGTGCCAGCAGTCAGCAGACAGTCTATAATTCACCCCTCCACTTT.

The gene calls are TRBV6-6 and TRBJ2-7; TRBD2 is a possible D gene (5 bases). Germline loops: CDR1 MNHNY, CDR2 SVGAGI (reference sequence). CDR3 length: 13 residues. Trimming removed 6 bases from V and 7 bases from J, with 16 bases in between. This chain's CDR3 is CASREQTTWEQYF. DNA for the CDR3: TGTGCCAGCAGGGAACAGACTACTTGGGAGCAGTACTTC.

The chain uses TRBV2 and TRBJ2-5; TRBD2 agrees at 12 bases. The CDR3 contains 14 residues. The ends lost 7 bases at V and 3 bases at J; junction bases unmatched: 3. Germline V gene data show CDR1 as SNHLY and CDR2 as FYNNEI. The CDR3 nucleotides are TGTGCCAGCAACAGACTAGCGGGAGAAGAGACCCAGTACTTC. This sequence encodes CASNRLAGEETQYF.

The chain couples TRBV30 to TRBJ2-1; 9 bases match TRBD2. The CDR3 has 13 amino acids. The junction had 2 bases not matched to a gene; V was cut back by 4 bases and J by 4 bases. Looked up from germline, CDR1 is GTSNPN and CDR2 is SVGIG (reference sequence). In DNA form, the CDR3 reads TGTGCCTGGAACCTAGCGGGGTACAATGAGCAGTTCTTC. Its protein product is CAWNLAGYNEQFF.

The chain links TRBV7-9 to TRBJ2-7; 12 bases match TRBD2. This CDR3 contains 17 residues. V lost 4 bases to trimming and J lost 4 bases; unmatched junction nucleotides: 11. From germline, CDR1 is SEHNR and CDR2 FQNEAQ (reference sequence). Here the CDR3 reads CASSSGLAGTGHYEQYF. DNA of the CDR3: TGTGCCAGCAGCTCTGGACTAGCGGGGACAGGGCATTACGAGCAGTACTTC.

As DNA, the CDR3 is TGCGCCAGCAGCCAAGACGGGGGAGGCGAGACCCAGTACTTC. Its protein product is CASSQDGGGETQYF. This chain joins TRBV4-3 and TRBJ2-5; perhaps TRBD2 as D (6 bases). The V end was cut by 0 bases, the J end by 5 bases, with 10 bases between. Germline V gene sequence: CDR1 LGHNA, CDR2 YSLEER. CDR3 length equals 14 residues.

The chain links TRBV5-1 to TRBJ2-4, with TRBD2 identical over 7 bases. The germline gives CDR1 SGHRS, CDR2 YFSETQ. The ends lost 0 bases at V and 7 bases at J; junction bases unmatched: 4. The CDR3 runs 14 residues. The CDR3 nucleotides read TGCGCCAGCAGCTTGGACGCGGGGGATAACATTCAGTACTTC. Amino acid sequence: CASSLDAGDNIQYF.

This clone was seen only a few times. This chain uses TRBV6-1 with TRBJ1-5; TRBD1 is a possible D gene (5 bases). Germline V gives CDR1 MNHNS, CDR2 SASEGT. With 4 bases removed from V and 1 base from J, the gap between germline ends came to 11 bases. The CDR3 totals 15 residues. CDR3 protein: CASSGRQGSNQPQHF. In DNA form, the CDR3 reads TGTGCCAGCAGTGGGAGGCAGGGAAGCAATCAGCCCCAGCATTTT.

The chain has TRBV14 and TRBJ2-2, with D possibly being TRBD1 (5 bases). The CDR3 contains 18 residues. Looked up from germline, CDR1 is SGHDN and CDR2 is FVKESK. V was cut by 0 bases and J by 4 bases, with 18 bases left in between. CDR3 protein: CASSQDHPRGQFTGELFF. As DNA, the CDR3 is TGTGCCAGCAGCCAAGACCATCCTAGGGGCCAGTTCACCGGGGAGCTGTTTTTT.

The chain uses TRBV19 and TRBJ2-7, with no clear D. Trimming removed 6 bases at V and 4 bases at J, with 13 bases between. The CDR3 consists of 13 residues. The germline V gene has CDR1 LNHDA and CDR2 SQIVND (reference sequence). In DNA, the CDR3 is TGTGCCAGTAGCCGCACCATTAAATACGAGCAGTACTTC. It codes for CASSRTIKYEQYF.

The V gene is TRBV18, the J gene TRBJ1-4; D is unresolved. The CDR3 is made up of 16 amino acids. V was shortened by 6 bases and J by 8 bases, with 22 bases between the two germline ends. Per germline, CDR1 KGHSH and CDR2 LQKENI. The CDR3 DNA follows: TGTGCCAGCTCTCCAGGAGAGGAGGGAGTGGCGGAAAAACTGTTTTTT. Its protein product is CASSPGEEGVAEKLFF.

The rearrangement uses TRBV19 and TRBJ2-3; perhaps TRBD2 as D (5 bases). V lost 2 bases and J 5 bases, leaving 11 bases between the germline ends. CDR3 length: 14 residues. Germline assignment: CDR1 LNHDA and CDR2 SQIVND (reference sequence). Here the CDR3 DNA reads TGTGCCAGTAGTATAAGAGGGTACGGAGATACGCAGTATTTT. Translating it yields CASSIRGYGDTQYF.

This chain's CDR3 is CASTMGPFGYTF. CDR3 in DNA: TGTGCCAGCACAATGGGACCCTTCGGCTACACCTTC. The V call is TRBV28, the J call TRBJ1-2; possible D gene TRBD1, 5 bases. The CDR3 has 12 residues. Trimming left V 7 bases short and J 8 bases short, with 14 bases between. Germline loops: CDR1 MDHEN, CDR2 SYDVKM.

J is TRBJ2-7 and V is TRBV10-3, with 7 bases matching TRBD1. The V segment lost 10 bases and the J segment 5 bases; nucleotides outside the gene matches: 14. Germline CDR1 ENHRY, CDR2 SYGVKD. The CDR3 contains 14 residues. The CDR3 region has the DNA TGTGCCACCACACTAGGGACAGATCTCCACGAGCAGTACTTC. Translating it yields CATTLGTDLHEQYF.

The gene calls are TRBV4-1 and TRBJ2-7, with 8 bases identical to TRBD1. V was clipped by 4 bases and J by 3 bases; unmatched bases: 2. This CDR3 spans 13 amino acids. Looked up from germline, CDR1 is MGHRA and CDR2 is YSYEKL. CDR3 protein: CASSLGQGYEQYF. The CDR3 DNA sequence: TGCGCCAGCAGCCTCGGACAGGGCTACGAGCAGTACTTC.

This chain connects TRBV28 to TRBJ1-1, with D possibly being TRBD1 (6 bases). The CDR3 has 10 residues. Trimming shortened V by 9 bases and J by 10 bases, and 12 bases separated the two germline ends. Per the germline V gene, CDR1 is MDHEN and CDR2 is SYDVKM. The chain's CDR3 is CASPGAGAFF. The DNA of the CDR3 is TGTGCCAGTCCAGGGGCTGGAGCTTTCTTT.

V gene TRBV10-3 combines with J gene TRBJ1-5; no clear D. CDR3 length: 12 residues. V was pared by 3 bases and J by 4 bases, with 4 bases between. Germline V gives CDR1 ENHRY, CDR2 SYGVKD. DNA for the CDR3: TGTGCCATCAGTGACCCTAATCAGCCCCAGCATTTT. It is translated as CAISDPNQPQHF.

The CDR3 sequence: CSARRVAGGSETQYF. For the CDR3, the DNA is TGCAGCGCCAGGCGAGTAGCGGGAGGTTCAGAGACCCAGTACTTC. The chain recombines TRBV29-1 with TRBJ2-5; 10 bases align to TRBD2. This CDR3 is built from 15 residues. From germline, CDR1 is SQVTM and CDR2 ANQGSEA. Trimming took 7 bases from V and 4 from J; bases not matched to a gene: 12. Full variable domain (missing parts from reference TRBV29-1 and TRBJ2-5): SAVISQKPSRDICQRGTSLTIQCQVDSQVTMMFWYRQQPGQSLTLIATANQGSEATYESGFVIDKFPISRPNLTFSTLTVSNMSPEDSSIYLCSARRVAGGSETQYFGPGTRLLVL.

The rearrangement uses TRBV6-6 and TRBJ1-1, with D possibly being TRBD1 (5 bases). V lost 5 bases and J lost 1, with 11 bases in between. CDR1 is MNHNY and CDR2 is SVGAGI in the germline V gene (reference sequence). CDR3 length: 14 amino acids. The CDR3 protein is CASSSGHTNTEAFF. In DNA form, the CDR3 reads TGTGCCAGCAGTAGCGGACACACGAACACTGAAGCTTTCTTT.

V is TRBV2 and J is TRBJ1-2; D is perhaps TRBD1 (5 bases). Germline V gene data show CDR1 as SNHLY and CDR2 as FYNNEI. V dropped 5 bases and J dropped 4 bases, with 8 bases sitting between them. The CDR3 runs 12 residues. The CDR3 is CASSSDTYGYTF. CDR3 DNA sequence: TGTGCCAGCAGTTCGGACACCTATGGCTACACCTTC.

The V and J genes are TRBV2 and TRBJ2-7, with D possibly matching TRBD1 (6 bases). The CDR3 is made up of 12 amino acids. The germline CDR1 and CDR2 sequences are SNHLY and FYNNEI. V was clipped by 8 bases and J by 3 bases, with 11 bases between them. CDR3 DNA: TGTGCCAGCCGGACAGAGTACTACGAGCAGTACTTC. The encoded protein is CASRTEYYEQYF. Drawing the rest from reference TRBV2 and TRBJ2-7, the complete variable domain is EPEVTQTPSHQVTQMGQEVILRCVPISNHLYFYWYRQILGQKVEFLVSFYNNEISEKSEIFDDQFSVERPDGSNFTLKIRSTKLEDSAMYFCASRTEYYEQYFGPGTRLTVT.

V gene TRBV14 combines with J gene TRBJ2-7; 10 nucleotides agree with TRBD2. Trimming took 2 bases from V and 6 from J; bases not matched to a gene: 7. This CDR3 contains 15 residues. The germline V gene encodes CDR1 SGHDN and CDR2 FVKESK. CDR3 in DNA: TGTGCCAGCAGCCAACAAAGCGGGAGGGCCTCCGAGCAGTACTTC. Translated, it gives CASSQQSGRASEQYF.

This chain uses TRBV5-4 with TRBJ2-2, with unresolved D. This CDR3 spans 13 amino acids. Germline lookup yields CDR1 SGHNT and CDR2 YYREEE (reference sequence). Between the trimmed V and J ends, which lost 3 bases and 7 bases, there was a span of 10 bases. The CDR3: CASSSVAVGELFF. The DNA for the CDR3 is TGTGCCAGCAGCTCGGTAGCTGTCGGGGAGCTGTTTTTT.

This clone has a handful of counts. The chain joins TRBV28 to TRBJ2-4; D uncertain. The germline gives CDR1 MDHEN, CDR2 SYDVKM. CDR3 size: 11 residues. Trimming took 5 bases from V and 7 from J, leaving 6 bases between them. CDR3 sequence reads: CASSPGNIQYF. The CDR3 bases are TGTGCCAGCAGTCCTGGGAACATTCAGTACTTC.

The V and J genes are TRBV29-1 and TRBJ2-1, with a possible D match to TRBD1 (6 bases). Trimming removed 4 bases from V and 6 bases from J, with 13 bases in between. The V gene's germline CDR1 is SQVTM and CDR2 ANQGSEA. There are 13 residues in the CDR3. The chain's CDR3 is CSVVDRTRNEQFF. In nucleotides, the CDR3 is TGCAGCGTTGTCGACAGGACCCGCAATGAGCAGTTCTTC.